This TCR beta chain was profiled in a study of T cells after yellow fever vaccination. Whole-study results and caveats: Researchers noted that a small share of clonotypes showed up in both CD4 and CD8 compartments.

TCRdb processed the 5' RACE reads anew with MiXCR; each CDR3 protein has one entry. This sample yields roughly 500,000 distinct CDR3 sequences, of which 15% to 20% are seen a single time; roughly an eighth belongs to the top ten. This clonotype was counted between two and nine times. What it recognizes is unknown. The TCR originated in a young man who received the YFV17D yellow fever vaccine. The material sequenced was PBMCs, taken 15 days after the yellow fever booster vaccination.

The CDR3 DNA reads TGTGCCAGCAGTTACCAACACAGGGGGGCTTACAATGAGCAGTTCTTC. It is translated as CASSYQHRGAYNEQFF. This rearrangement joins TRBV6-5 to TRBJ2-1; 8 bases are shared with TRBD1. CDR1 and CDR2 (germline): MNHEY, SVGAGI. This CDR3 contains 16 residues. With 2 bases clipped from V and 4 bases from J, the junction kept 7 bases outside the gene matches.